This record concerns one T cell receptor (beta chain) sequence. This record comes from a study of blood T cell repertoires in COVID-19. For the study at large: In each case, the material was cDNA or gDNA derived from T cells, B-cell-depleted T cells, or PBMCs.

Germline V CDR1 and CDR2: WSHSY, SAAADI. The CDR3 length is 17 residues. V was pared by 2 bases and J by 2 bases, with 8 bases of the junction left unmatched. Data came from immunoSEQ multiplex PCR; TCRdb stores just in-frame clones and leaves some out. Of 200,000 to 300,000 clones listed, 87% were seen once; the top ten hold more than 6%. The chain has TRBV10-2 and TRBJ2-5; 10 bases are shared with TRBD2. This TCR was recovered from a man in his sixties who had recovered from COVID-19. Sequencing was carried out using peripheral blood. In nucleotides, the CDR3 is TGCGCCAGCAGTGAGAAACTCCTAGCGGGGGTTCAAGAGACCCAGTACTTC. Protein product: CASSEKLLAGVQETQYF.